This TCR beta chain was retrieved from a study of blood T cell repertoires in COVID-19. Study context: Collection of acute and convalescent COVID-19 samples took place in the United States, Italy and Spain.

Generated by immunoSEQ multiplex PCR, the TCRdb table keeps only in-frame clones and is missing some. The repertoire holds approximately 110,000 clones, with 65% to 75% as singletons. The germline V gene has CDR1 MNHNY and CDR2 SVGAGI (reference sequence). CDR3 length: 12 residues. Trimming took off 8 bases at V and 4 bases at J, with 8 bases between the two ends. The table lists this clone with a few counts. The receptor was isolated from an older man with acute or convalescent COVID-19. The source material was peripheral blood. This chain connects TRBV6-6 to TRBJ2-2; D call uncertain. The DNA for the CDR3 is TGTGCCAGCGGGCTGTTCACCGGGGAGCTGTTTTTT. It is translated as CASGLFTGELFF.